A single T cell receptor beta chain is shown here with its context. Its antigen is currently unknown. The repertoire was sequenced with immunoSEQ multiplex PCR; TCRdb's copy has only in-frame clones and lacks some. This table holds under 80,000 clones, about three quarters found once. Peptide-pool stimulation followed by sequencing identified expanded antigen-specific CD4+ clonotypes in the ViraFEST assay. Cultured cells yielded isolated CD4+ T cells after approximately nine days. Participants were vaccinated with two doses of either the BNT162b2 or mRNA-1273 vaccine. The record originates from a study of vaccination effects on CD4 cells after COVID-19. This CDR3 has 17 residues. Germline lookup yields CDR1 MDHEN and CDR2 SYDVKM. Between the trimmed V and J ends, which lost 2 bases and 0 bases, there was a span of 14 bases.

The sequencing used CD4+ T cells from PBMCs cultured with HCoV-229E spike peptides, collected after COVID-19 vaccination. The chain combines TRBV28 with TRBJ1-3; D perhaps matches TRBD1 (5 bases). The origin of this receptor is a human donor who received a COVID-19 vaccine. The CDR3 DNA follows: TGTGCCAGCAGTTTAACGGGACGGAGGAGCTCTGGAAACACCATATATTTT. Its translation: CASSLTGRRSSGNTIYF.